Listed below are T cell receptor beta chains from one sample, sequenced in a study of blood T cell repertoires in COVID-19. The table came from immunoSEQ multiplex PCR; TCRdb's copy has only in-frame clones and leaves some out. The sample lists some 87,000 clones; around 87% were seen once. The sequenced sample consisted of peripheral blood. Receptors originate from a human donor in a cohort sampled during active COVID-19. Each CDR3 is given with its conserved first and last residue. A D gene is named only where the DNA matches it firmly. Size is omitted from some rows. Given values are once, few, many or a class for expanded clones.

cdr3_nt: TGCGCCAGCAGCTTGGCTCACGGGGGGGCTGCAGATACGCAGTATTTT
cdr3_aa: CASSLAHGGAADTQYF
v_call: TRBV5-1
cdr3_length: 16
d_call: TRBD2
clone_size: few
j_call: TRBJ2-3

cdr3_nt: TGTGCCAGCAGTTACGGGGCCGCGTATGGAGGCTACACCTTC
cdr3_aa: CASSYGAAYGGYTF
v_call: TRBV6-2/TRBV6-3
cdr3_length: 14
d_call: .
clone_size: .
j_call: TRBJ1-2

cdr3_nt: TGTGCCAGCAGTTTCACAGGGGGGAAAAGCTACGAGCAGTACTTC
cdr3_aa: CASSFTGGKSYEQYF
v_call: TRBV27
cdr3_length: 15
d_call: TRBD1
clone_size: once
j_call: TRBJ2-7

cdr3_nt: TGCGCCAGCAGCTTGCTCGTGAACACTGAAGCTTTCTTT
cdr3_aa: CASSLLVNTEAFF
v_call: TRBV5-1
cdr3_length: 13
d_call: .
clone_size: .
j_call: TRBJ1-1

cdr3_nt: TGTGCCAGCTCCCGGGACAGGGTCACAGATACGCAGTATTTT
cdr3_aa: CASSRDRVTDTQYF
v_call: TRBV16
cdr3_length: 14
d_call: TRBD1
clone_size: .
j_call: TRBJ2-3

cdr3_nt: TGTGCCTGGAGACGGGGTAGCACAGATACGCAGTATTTT
cdr3_aa: CAWRRGSTDTQYF
v_call: TRBV30
cdr3_length: 13
d_call: .
clone_size: once
j_call: TRBJ2-3

cdr3_nt: TGTGCCAGCAGTTTCGGGAACTATGGCTACACCTTC
cdr3_aa: CASSFGNYGYTF
v_call: TRBV12-3/TRBV12-4
cdr3_length: 12
d_call: .
clone_size: .
j_call: TRBJ1-2

cdr3_nt: TGTGCCAGCCGCGGGTCCTCTGGGGCCAACGTCCTGACTTTC
cdr3_aa: CASRGSSGANVLTF
v_call: TRBV19
cdr3_length: 14
d_call: .
clone_size: .
j_call: TRBJ2-6

cdr3_nt: TGTGCCATCAGTGAGTCCAGCGGGGGGCCCTTGAATGAGCAGTTCTTC
cdr3_aa: CAISESSGGPLNEQFF
v_call: TRBV10-3
cdr3_length: 16
d_call: TRBD2
clone_size: .
j_call: TRBJ2-1

cdr3_nt: TGTGCCAGCAGCTCCTTAGCGGGGGGGCTGGAGACCCAGTACTTC
cdr3_aa: CASSSLAGGLETQYF
v_call: TRBV7-2
cdr3_length: 15
d_call: TRBD2
clone_size: .
j_call: TRBJ2-5

cdr3_nt: TGTGCCAGCTCACCGAGGACAGGGGGCAACACCGGGGAGCTGTTTTTT
cdr3_aa: CASSPRTGGNTGELFF
v_call: TRBV18
cdr3_length: 16
d_call: TRBD1
clone_size: .
j_call: TRBJ2-2

cdr3_nt: TGTGCCAGCACAGGAAGTTCCTACGAGCAGTACTTC
cdr3_aa: CASTGSSYEQYF
v_call: TRBV6-5
cdr3_length: 12
d_call: .
clone_size: .
j_call: TRBJ2-7

cdr3_nt: TGTGCCAGCAGCACCAGCGGGGGGTTCACAGATACGCAGTATTTT
cdr3_aa: CASSTSGGFTDTQYF
v_call: TRBV6-5
cdr3_length: 15
d_call: TRBD2
clone_size: .
j_call: TRBJ2-3

cdr3_nt: TGTGCCATCAGCCGGGTAGCGGGATCCACAGATACGCAGTATTTT
cdr3_aa: CAISRVAGSTDTQYF
v_call: TRBV10-3
cdr3_length: 15
d_call: TRBD2
clone_size: .
j_call: TRBJ2-3

cdr3_nt: TGTGCCAGCAGCCCCTTCAGGCAAAGCAATCAGCCCCAGCATTTT
cdr3_aa: CASSPFRQSNQPQHF
v_call: TRBV6-2/TRBV6-3
cdr3_length: 15
d_call: .
clone_size: .
j_call: TRBJ1-5

cdr3_nt: TGTGCCAGTAGTATTGATGCGGGGCAAGAGACCCAGTACTTC
cdr3_aa: CASSIDAGQETQYF
v_call: TRBV19
cdr3_length: 14
d_call: .
clone_size: .
j_call: TRBJ2-5

cdr3_nt: TGTGCCAGCTCACCCCCTAGCGGGGGGCTGTTCGAGCAGTACTTC
cdr3_aa: CASSPPSGGLFEQYF
v_call: TRBV18
cdr3_length: 15
d_call: TRBD2
clone_size: .
j_call: TRBJ2-7

cdr3_nt: TGTGCCATCAGGGAGCAGGTTAGCTCCTACAATGAGCAGTTCTTC
cdr3_aa: CAIREQVSSYNEQFF
v_call: TRBV10-3
cdr3_length: 15
d_call: .
clone_size: .
j_call: TRBJ2-1

cdr3_nt: TGTGCCAGCAGGGGACAGGGAACAAGAGAGACCCAGTACTTC
cdr3_aa: CASRGQGTRETQYF
v_call: TRBV2
cdr3_length: 14
d_call: TRBD1
clone_size: .
j_call: TRBJ2-5

cdr3_nt: TGTGCCAGCACGCAGGCCCCATTAAACTTCAATCAGCCCCAGCATTTT
cdr3_aa: CASTQAPLNFNQPQHF
v_call: TRBV28
cdr3_length: 16
d_call: .
clone_size: .
j_call: TRBJ1-5

cdr3_nt: TGTGCCAGCAGGGAAACAGGAAACCCTAATGAAAAACTGTTTTTT
cdr3_aa: CASRETGNPNEKLFF
v_call: TRBV7-9
cdr3_length: 15
d_call: .
clone_size: .
j_call: TRBJ1-4

cdr3_nt: TGTGCCAGTAGTACGGACAGGGCCTTCTCTGGGGCCAACGTCCTGACTTTC
cdr3_aa: CASSTDRAFSGANVLTF
v_call: TRBV19
cdr3_length: 17
d_call: TRBD1
clone_size: .
j_call: TRBJ2-6

cdr3_nt: TGCGCCAGCAGCTTCAGAGAGGACAGGGGAGGAGAGCAGTACTTC
cdr3_aa: CASSFREDRGGEQYF
v_call: TRBV5-1
cdr3_length: 15
d_call: TRBD1
clone_size: once
j_call: TRBJ2-7

cdr3_nt: TGTGCCAGCAGTGAAGCGCAAGCGGGGGGCATGTCCTACGAGCAGTACTTC
cdr3_aa: CASSEAQAGGMSYEQYF
v_call: TRBV6-1
cdr3_length: 17
d_call: TRBD2
clone_size: .
j_call: TRBJ2-7

cdr3_nt: TGCGCCAGCAGCCACCTGAACAGGGGGCGAGAGACCCAGTACTTC
cdr3_aa: CASSHLNRGRETQYF
v_call: TRBV4-1
cdr3_length: 15
d_call: TRBD1
clone_size: .
j_call: TRBJ2-5

cdr3_nt: TGTGCCAGTAGTAAGGGGGACGGAGAGTTCCAAGAGACCCAGTACTTC
cdr3_aa: CASSKGDGEFQETQYF
v_call: TRBV19
cdr3_length: 16
d_call: .
clone_size: .
j_call: TRBJ2-5

cdr3_nt: TGTGCCTGGGAACTTCACACTGAAGCTTTCTTT
cdr3_aa: CAWELHTEAFF
v_call: TRBV30
cdr3_length: 11
d_call: .
clone_size: .
j_call: TRBJ1-1

cdr3_nt: TGTGCCAGTCGCCGGGCTAGACAGGAGAGGAACACTGAAGCTTTCTTT
cdr3_aa: CASRRARQERNTEAFF
v_call: TRBV19
cdr3_length: 16
d_call: .
clone_size: .
j_call: TRBJ1-1

cdr3_nt: TGTGCCAGCTCCCTACAGGGGGCGACTAACACTGAAGCTTTCTTT
cdr3_aa: CASSLQGATNTEAFF
v_call: TRBV18
cdr3_length: 15
d_call: TRBD1
clone_size: .
j_call: TRBJ1-1

cdr3_nt: TGTGCCAGCAGCTTAGGCCGGCGGATACTCTACGAGCAGTACTTC
cdr3_aa: CASSLGRRILYEQYF
v_call: TRBV13
cdr3_length: 15
d_call: .
clone_size: .
j_call: TRBJ2-7

cdr3_nt: TGTGCCAGCAGTGATCTGCGGGGTCCCTACAATGAGCAGTTCTTC
cdr3_aa: CASSDLRGPYNEQFF
v_call: TRBV2
cdr3_length: 15
d_call: .
clone_size: .
j_call: TRBJ2-1

cdr3_nt: TGTGCCAGTAGTTTCCCGTCTCCTTCTTCTGGAAACACCATATATTTT
cdr3_aa: CASSFPSPSSGNTIYF
v_call: TRBV19
cdr3_length: 16
d_call: .
clone_size: .
j_call: TRBJ1-3

cdr3_nt: TGTGCCAGCAGCGCGGGACAGGATGGAAACACCATATATTTT
cdr3_aa: CASSAGQDGNTIYF
v_call: TRBV13
cdr3_length: 14
d_call: TRBD1
clone_size: .
j_call: TRBJ1-3

cdr3_nt: TGTGCCAGCAGCCTTACGATGGGGGACACTAACTATGGCTACACCTTC
cdr3_aa: CASSLTMGDTNYGYTF
v_call: TRBV4-2
cdr3_length: 16
d_call: .
clone_size: .
j_call: TRBJ1-2

cdr3_nt: TGTGCCAGCAGCTTGAGGGTCCACGAGCAGTACTTC
cdr3_aa: CASSLRVHEQYF
v_call: TRBV7-9
cdr3_length: 12
d_call: .
clone_size: .
j_call: TRBJ2-7

cdr3_nt: TGTGCCAGCAGCCGCGGACTAGCCCAAGAGACCCAGTACTTC
cdr3_aa: CASSRGLAQETQYF
v_call: TRBV7-3
cdr3_length: 14
d_call: TRBD2
clone_size: .
j_call: TRBJ2-5

cdr3_nt: TGTGCCAGCTCACCACCCCTGACTATATACAATGAGCAGTTCTTC
cdr3_aa: CASSPPLTIYNEQFF
v_call: TRBV18
cdr3_length: 15
d_call: .
clone_size: .
j_call: TRBJ2-1

cdr3_nt: TGTGCCAGCAGCCAATTTGCCGCGAGCTTGGGCTACACCTTC
cdr3_aa: CASSQFAASLGYTF
v_call: TRBV3-1/TRBV3-2
cdr3_length: 14
d_call: .
clone_size: .
j_call: TRBJ1-2

cdr3_nt: TGTGCCAGCAGCTTAGATCCCCAACCGGCCTACGAGCAGTACTTC
cdr3_aa: CASSLDPQPAYEQYF
v_call: TRBV7-9
cdr3_length: 15
d_call: .
clone_size: .
j_call: TRBJ2-7

cdr3_nt: TGTGCCAGCAGCTTAGACGCCCTCGGGGCACCCCTCCACTTT
cdr3_aa: CASSLDALGAPLHF
v_call: TRBV11-2
cdr3_length: 14
d_call: .
clone_size: .
j_call: TRBJ1-6

cdr3_nt: TGTGCCAGCAGTGAAGGCCTAGGGAGGGTCGGGCAGCCCCAGCATTTT
cdr3_aa: CASSEGLGRVGQPQHF
v_call: TRBV6-1
cdr3_length: 16
d_call: .
clone_size: few
j_call: TRBJ1-5

cdr3_nt: TGTGCCAGCAGCCAGAATAGCGGGGGGTACAATGAGCAGTTCTTC
cdr3_aa: CASSQNSGGYNEQFF
v_call: TRBV4-2
cdr3_length: 15
d_call: TRBD2
clone_size: .
j_call: TRBJ2-1

cdr3_nt: TGTGCCAGCAGGAGACCCGGGACAGGCTTCGACGAGCAGTACTTC
cdr3_aa: CASRRPGTGFDEQYF
v_call: TRBV6-6
cdr3_length: 15
d_call: TRBD1
clone_size: .
j_call: TRBJ2-7

cdr3_nt: TGCGCCAGCGCTACCGACAGAGATCAGCCCCAGCATTTT
cdr3_aa: CASATDRDQPQHF
v_call: TRBV4-1
cdr3_length: 13
d_call: .
clone_size: .
j_call: TRBJ1-5

cdr3_nt: TGTGCCAGCAGACCCTTCTCGGCGGGGGTTCCTCTAGAGCAGTACTTC
cdr3_aa: CASRPFSAGVPLEQYF
v_call: TRBV28
cdr3_length: 16
d_call: TRBD2
clone_size: .
j_call: TRBJ2-7

cdr3_nt: TGTGCCAGCAGCTTTAACCGGGACAGGAATGAAAAACTGTTTTTT
cdr3_aa: CASSFNRDRNEKLFF
v_call: TRBV5-8
cdr3_length: 15
d_call: TRBD1
clone_size: once
j_call: TRBJ1-4

cdr3_nt: TGTGCCAGCAGCGCACGGGAGAACACCGGGGAGCTGTTTTTT
cdr3_aa: CASSARENTGELFF
v_call: TRBV2
cdr3_length: 14
d_call: .
clone_size: .
j_call: TRBJ2-2

cdr3_nt: TGTGCCAGCAGCCGAACTAGGGGGGGGAATGAAAAACTGTTTTTT
cdr3_aa: CASSRTRGGNEKLFF
v_call: TRBV11-2
cdr3_length: 15
d_call: .
clone_size: .
j_call: TRBJ1-4

cdr3_nt: TGTGCCAGCAGCCTCTCATGGGCGGGACAGGGTGCTCATGAGCAGTTCTTC
cdr3_aa: CASSLSWAGQGAHEQFF
v_call: TRBV13
cdr3_length: 17
d_call: TRBD1
clone_size: .
j_call: TRBJ2-1

cdr3_nt: TGTGCCAGCAGCTTGGGCGCCTTGGGGGGCTACGAGCAGTACTTC
cdr3_aa: CASSLGALGGYEQYF
v_call: TRBV5-6
cdr3_length: 15
d_call: .
clone_size: .
j_call: TRBJ2-7

cdr3_nt: TGTGCTAGTGGTTTGGTACAGGGGGGCAACACTGAAGCTTTCTTT
cdr3_aa: CASGLVQGGNTEAFF
v_call: TRBV12-5
cdr3_length: 15
d_call: TRBD1
clone_size: .
j_call: TRBJ1-1

cdr3_nt: TGCGCCAGCAGCCGGGATCAGCGTGGGGAAAAACTGTTTTTT
cdr3_aa: CASSRDQRGEKLFF
v_call: TRBV5-1
cdr3_length: 14
d_call: .
clone_size: .
j_call: TRBJ1-4

cdr3_nt: TGTGCCAGCTCACCAGGCCTTAACACTGAAGCTTTCTTT
cdr3_aa: CASSPGLNTEAFF
v_call: TRBV18
cdr3_length: 13
d_call: .
clone_size: .
j_call: TRBJ1-1

cdr3_nt: TGTGCCAGCAGTACACTAGCGGGGGACACAGATACGCAGTATTTT
cdr3_aa: CASSTLAGDTDTQYF
v_call: TRBV6-5
cdr3_length: 15
d_call: TRBD2
clone_size: once
j_call: TRBJ2-3

cdr3_nt: TGTGCCAGCAGCTTGGGACTAGCGGATGACACCCAGTACTTC
cdr3_aa: CASSLGLADDTQYF
v_call: TRBV5-8
cdr3_length: 14
d_call: TRBD2
clone_size: .
j_call: TRBJ2-5

cdr3_nt: TGTGCCAGCACCTCGAGGATAAATGAAAAACTGTTTTTT
cdr3_aa: CASTSRINEKLFF
v_call: TRBV28
cdr3_length: 13
d_call: .
clone_size: once
j_call: TRBJ1-4

cdr3_nt: TGTGCCAGCAGCTTGAGGCGGATGGGTCACAATGAGCAGTTCTTC
cdr3_aa: CASSLRRMGHNEQFF
v_call: TRBV5-5
cdr3_length: 15
d_call: .
clone_size: .
j_call: TRBJ2-1